The 21 T cell receptor beta chains in this list originate from one sample, sequenced in a study of blood T cell repertoires in COVID-19. Libraries were prepared by immunoSEQ multiplex PCR; TCRdb keeps only in-frame clonotypes and omits some of them. The table includes 470,000 or so clones, approximately 90% detected once. The sample taken for sequencing was peripheral blood. The source of these receptors is a woman in her 30s with acute or convalescent COVID-19.

V gene TRBV3-1 (or the pseudogene TRBV3-2) combines with J gene TRBJ1-1; a weak D match, TRBD1 (5 bases). This CDR3 region has 13 residues. Trimming removed 8 bases at V and 0 bases at J, with 10 bases between. The germline CDR1 and CDR2 sequences are LGHDT and YNNKEL (reference sequence). CDR3 region: CASGGKMNTEAFF. The CDR3 bases are TGTGCCAGCGGGGGGAAAATGAACACTGAAGCTTTCTTT.

This clone was picked up a small number of times. The rearrangement uses TRBV6-5 and TRBJ2-7, with 7 bases aligning to TRBD2. CDR1 and CDR2 from the germline V gene are MNHEY and SVGAGI. V trimming: 8 bases; J trimming: 2 bases; junction bases outside the gene matches: 12. This CDR3 is built from 15 residues. CDR3 sequence (DNA): TGTGCCAGCTCCGAAGAGGATCGGGGGGCCTACGAGCAGTACTTC. Translated: CASSEEDRGAYEQYF.

This chain links TRBV27 with TRBJ1-1; TRBD1 matches 7 bases. The CDR3 sequence is 16 residues long. J gave up 4 bases and V 2 bases, and 10 bases lay outside the gene matches. Germline V gene sequence: CDR1 MNHEY, CDR2 SMNVEV (reference sequence). The CDR3 spells CASSLHRGQRGTEAFF. CDR3 DNA sequence: TGTGCCAGCAGTTTACACAGGGGACAACGCGGCACTGAAGCTTTCTTT.

The chain recombines TRBV6-5 with TRBJ2-1, with D possibly being TRBD2 (6 bases). Per germline, CDR1 MNHEY and CDR2 SVGAGI. The CDR3 covers 14 residues. Trimming removed 8 bases at V and 7 bases at J, with 18 bases between. The CDR3 DNA follows: TGTGCCAGCGGCCCGGCGGGGACGCAGAATGAGCAGTTCTTC. Protein sequence: CASGPAGTQNEQFF.

This chain joins TRBV6-6 and TRBJ2-3; D is undetermined. This CDR3 comprises 15 residues. Trimming stripped 0 bases from V and 5 bases from J, with 12 bases between. Germline CDR1 MNHNY, CDR2 SVGAGI (reference sequence). Here the CDR3 reads CASSYSRPLIDTQYF. For the CDR3, the DNA is TGTGCCAGCAGTTACTCGAGGCCCCTGATAGATACGCAGTATTTT.

This chain joins TRBV2 and TRBJ2-3; D might be TRBD1 (5 bases). The germline V gene has CDR1 SNHLY and CDR2 FYNNEI. This CDR3 region has 10 residues. Trimming pared 7 bases from V and 10 bases from J, leaving 9 bases between. The CDR3 region is CASKGKAQYF. CDR3 bases: TGTGCCAGCAAGGGGAAAGCGCAGTATTTT.

This chain links TRBV7-2 with TRBJ2-5; D is unclear. Trimming shortened V by 5 bases and J by 6 bases, and 10 bases separated the two germline ends. This CDR3 contains 12 residues. The germline V gene encodes CDR1 SGHTA and CDR2 FQGNSA. CDR3 in amino acids: CASSPLRKTQYF. Written as DNA, the CDR3 is TGTGCCAGCAGCCCCTTGAGGAAGACCCAGTACTTC.

The rearrangement links TRBV3-1 (or the pseudogene TRBV3-2) to TRBJ1-2; D possibly corresponds to TRBD1 (6 bases). CDR3 length: 15 amino acids. With 5 bases removed from V and 8 bases from J, the gap between germline ends came to 21 bases. Germline CDR1 is LGHDT and CDR2 is YNNKEL (reference sequence). The CDR3 region has the DNA TGTGCCAGCAGCGACGGACTGACAGGCGCGGGCGGCTACACCTTC. This codes for CASSDGLTGAGGYTF.

This clone showed up just once. The rearrangement uses TRBV2 and TRBJ1-1, with D possibly TRBD1 on 6 matching bases. Trimming took off 5 bases at V and 2 bases at J, with 15 bases between the two ends. This CDR3 region has 15 residues. Germline CDR1 reads SNHLY; CDR2 reads FYNNEI. The CDR3 spells CASSWTGQPNTEAFF. In DNA, the CDR3 is TGTGCCAGCAGTTGGACCGGACAGCCCAACACTGAAGCTTTCTTT.

To note about this clone: This same CDR3 is encoded by further DNA sequences in the sample. The chain carries TRBV18 and TRBJ1-5; no reliable D call. Germline CDR1 KGHSH, CDR2 LQKENI. The CDR3 consists of 14 residues. Between the trimmed V and J ends, which lost 3 bases and 1 base, there was a span of 7 bases. CDR3 DNA: TGTGCCAGCTCACCTGGCCAAAGCAATCAGCCCCAGCATTTT. Translated, it gives CASSPGQSNQPQHF.

There are a few counts of this clone. The same CDR3 arises from other DNA sequences in this sample as well. This chain connects TRBV5-1 to TRBJ1-1; 8 positions agree with TRBD1. Germline CDR1 is SGHRS and CDR2 is YFSETQ. The CDR3 consists of 12 residues. J lost 4 bases, V lost 5 bases, and 1 base had no gene match. CDR3 in amino acids: CASRTGATEAFF. The CDR3, as DNA: TGCGCCAGCAGGACAGGGGCCACTGAAGCTTTCTTT.

This chain uses TRBV5-3 with TRBJ1-2; 8 bases match TRBD1. TRBV5-3 is an ORF, with its function uncertain. Trimming at V came to 4 bases and at J to 3 bases, leaving 5 bases not matched to a gene. The CDR3 is 14 residues long. This CDR3 reads CARSGEGQDYGYTF. CDR3 nucleotide sequence: TGTGCCAGAAGCGGAGAGGGACAGGACTATGGCTACACCTTC.

This chain links TRBV7-2 with TRBJ2-1; 9 bases match TRBD2. The CDR3 runs 16 residues. Germline V gives CDR1 SGHTA, CDR2 FQGNSA. J was trimmed by 4 bases and V by 1 base; bases with no gene match: 5. CDR3 in DNA: TGTGCCAGCAGCTTAGTCCCAGCGGGGGGATACAATGAGCAGTTCTTC. Encoded protein: CASSLVPAGGYNEQFF.

This sequence joins TRBV10-1 and TRBJ2-3, with a possible D match to TRBD1 (5 bases). Germline values: CDR1 WNHNN, CDR2 SYGVQD (reference sequence). V shed 0 bases and J shed 8 bases, with 9 bases lying between them. CDR3 size: 13 residues. The CDR3 DNA reads as TGCGCCAGCAGTGAGTCGGGGCAGTTTACGCAGTATTTT. It encodes CASSESGQFTQYF.

This clone was observed once. The chain combines TRBV28 with TRBJ2-7; perhaps TRBD2 as D (6 bases). CDR1 MDHEN and CDR2 SYDVKM come from the germline V gene. V lost 5 bases and J lost 6, with 44 bases in between. The length of the CDR3 is 23 residues. The CDR3 reads CASSPTRLVRAQLATLEEPEQYF. CDR3 coding DNA: TGTGCCAGCAGTCCCACCCGCCTGGTGAGGGCACAACTAGCCACCCTGGAGGAGCCCGAGCAGTACTTC.

This clone was detected once. The chain links TRBV6-5 to TRBJ2-1, with 8 bases aligning to TRBD2. Germline trimming cut 5 bases from V and 7 bases from J; bases unmatched to any gene: 10. The V gene's germline CDR1 is MNHEY and CDR2 SVGAGI. The CDR3 has 15 amino acids. This CDR3 is CASSPGGVARNEQFF. The DNA for the CDR3 is TGTGCCAGCAGTCCGGGAGGGGTAGCTAGGAATGAGCAGTTCTTC.

This sequence joins TRBV13 and TRBJ1-1, with 7 bases fitting TRBD1. Germline assignment: CDR1 PRHDT and CDR2 FYEKMQ (reference sequence). V lost 5 bases to trimming and J lost 3 bases; unmatched junction nucleotides: 3. The CDR3 has 13 residues. In nucleotides, the CDR3 is TGTGCCAGCAGCCCTGGGACAGACACTGAAGCTTTCTTT. The encoded protein is CASSPGTDTEAFF.

Ten or more counts support this clone. CDR3 DNA sequence: TGCGCCAGCAGCTTGGATAGCGGGGGAAATATATACGAGCAGTACTTC. This translates into CASSLDSGGNIYEQYF. This chain joins TRBV5-1 and TRBJ2-7, with 9 nucleotides matching TRBD2. CDR3 length: 16 residues. The J segment lost 4 bases and the V segment lost 0 bases, leaving 8 bases of the junction unmatched. Germline CDR1 SGHRS, CDR2 YFSETQ. Based on the CDR3 plus reference TRBV5-1 and TRBJ2-7, the full variable domain is KAGVTQTPRYLIKTRGQQVTLSCSPISGHRSVSWYQQTPGQGLQFLFEYFSETQRNKGNFPGRFSGRQFSNSRSEMNVSTLELGDSALYLCASSLDSGGNIYEQYFGPGTRLTVT.

The V and J genes are TRBV19 and TRBJ2-1, with TRBD2 matching over 8 bases. CDR3 length equals 15 residues. The V and J ends lost 7 bases and 3 bases, in that order; junction bases with no gene match: 8. The germline V gene encodes CDR1 LNHDA and CDR2 SQIVND (reference sequence). CDR3 residues: CASTVAGNIYNEQFF. DNA for the CDR3: TGTGCCAGTACGGTAGCGGGGAACATCTACAATGAGCAGTTCTTC.

The rearrangement links TRBV9 to TRBJ2-6, with D perhaps matching TRBD1 (6 bases). The CDR3 has 16 residues. Trimming removed 4 bases from V and 2 bases from J, with 13 bases in between. Germline V gene sequence: CDR1 SGDLS, CDR2 YYNGEE. The CDR3 DNA follows: TGTGCCAGCAGCAGAACAGGGAAGGCTGGGGCCAACGTCCTGACTTTC. It yields the protein CASSRTGKAGANVLTF.

This sequence joins TRBV3-1 (or the pseudogene TRBV3-2) and TRBJ2-7; the D gene is possibly TRBD1 (6 bases). The V and J ends lost 3 bases and 0 bases respectively, with 12 bases between them. CDR3 length: 15 residues. CDR1 and CDR2 (germline): LGHDT, YNNKEL (reference sequence). This CDR3 reads CASSHRGTSSYEQYF. CDR3 DNA: TGTGCCAGCAGCCACAGGGGTACAAGCTCCTACGAGCAGTACTTC.